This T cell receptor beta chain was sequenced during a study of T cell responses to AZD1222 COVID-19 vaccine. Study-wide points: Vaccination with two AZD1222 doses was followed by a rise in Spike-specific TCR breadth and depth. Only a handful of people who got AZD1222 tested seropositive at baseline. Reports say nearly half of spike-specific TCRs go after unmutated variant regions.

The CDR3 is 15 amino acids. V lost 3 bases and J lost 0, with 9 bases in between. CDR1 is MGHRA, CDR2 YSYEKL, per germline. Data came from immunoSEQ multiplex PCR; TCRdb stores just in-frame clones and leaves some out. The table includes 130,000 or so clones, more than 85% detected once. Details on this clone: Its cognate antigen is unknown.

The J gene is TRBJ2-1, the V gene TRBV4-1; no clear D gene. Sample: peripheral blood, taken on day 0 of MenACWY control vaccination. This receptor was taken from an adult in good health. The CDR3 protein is CASSHSSSSYNEQFF. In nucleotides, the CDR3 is TGCGCCAGCAGCCATAGTTCGAGCTCCTACAATGAGCAGTTCTTC.